A single sample is the source of the 10 T cell receptor beta chains below, sequenced in a study of blood T cell repertoires in COVID-19. Generated by immunoSEQ multiplex PCR, the TCRdb table keeps only in-frame clones and is missing some. The repertoire consists of approximately 170,000 clones, with approximately 86% occurring once and the leading ten covering around 3.5%. Sequenced input: peripheral blood. These receptors were collected from a man between 65 and 85 years old with acute or convalescent COVID-19.

The chain uses TRBV14 and TRBJ1-1, with unresolved D. Germline V lookup: CDR1 SGHDN, CDR2 FVKESK. V gave up 1 base and J gave up 1 base, with 7 bases separating them. The CDR3 has 14 residues. Written as DNA, the CDR3 is TGTGCCAGCAGCCAAGGACAAGCGAACACTGAAGCTTTCTTT. Translation: CASSQGQANTEAFF.

V gene TRBV6-6 combines with J gene TRBJ2-2; tentative D call: TRBD2 (5 bases). V lost 0 bases and J 5 bases, leaving 10 bases between the germline ends. The CDR3 contains 15 residues. Germline V gives CDR1 MNHNY, CDR2 SVGAGI (reference sequence). The CDR3 region is CASSYSGSGTGELFF. In nucleotides, the CDR3 is TGTGCCAGCAGTTACTCAGGGAGTGGAACCGGGGAGCTGTTTTTT.

The chain carries TRBV19 and TRBJ2-3; 9 bases map to TRBD2. In germline, CDR1 is LNHDA, CDR2 SQIVND (reference sequence). The CDR3 has 16 residues. J lost 3 bases, V lost 4 bases, and 8 bases had no gene match. In DNA, the CDR3 is TGTGCCAGTAGTAGCATCCTGAGCGGGGGGACAGATACGCAGTATTTT. Translating gives CASSSILSGGTDTQYF.

CDR3 sequence: CASSEAGLGGYTF. The CDR3 DNA reads TGTGCCAGCAGTGAAGCGGGCCTTGGTGGCTACACCTTC. The gene calls are TRBV2 and TRBJ1-2; D is unclear. Trimming took 0 bases from V and 7 from J, leaving 9 bases between them. This CDR3 is built from 13 residues. Germline V gene sequence: CDR1 SNHLY, CDR2 FYNNEI.

The V gene is TRBV2, the J gene TRBJ1-2, with 9 bases identical to TRBD1. The CDR3 totals 14 residues. Trimming took 6 bases from V and 3 from J; bases not matched to a gene: 5. Looked up from germline, CDR1 is SNHLY and CDR2 is FYNNEI. The CDR3 DNA reads as TGTGCCAGCAGCAGAGACAGGGGGTACTATGGCTACACCTTC. Amino acids: CASSRDRGYYGYTF.

V usage is TRBV15 and J usage is TRBJ1-1; 10 bases are shared with TRBD1. The length of the CDR3 is 13 residues. The ends lost 3 bases at V and 7 bases at J; junction bases unmatched: 2. Germline V CDR1 and CDR2: LNHNV, YYDKDF (reference sequence). The CDR3 loop reads CATSRGDRGEAFF. The CDR3 nucleotides are TGTGCCACCAGCAGGGGGGACAGGGGTGAAGCTTTCTTT.

This clone occurred a few times. The chain links TRBV2 to TRBJ2-1; D perhaps matches TRBD2 (5 bases). Germline-derived CDR1 and CDR2 are SNHLY and FYNNEI. This CDR3 is built from 13 residues. Trimming left V 1 base short and J 11 bases short, with 12 bases between. As DNA, the CDR3 is TGTGCCAGCAGTGAAGTAGTAGAGGGTAAGCAGTTCTTC. Protein sequence: CASSEVVEGKQFF. Based on the CDR3 plus reference TRBV2 and TRBJ2-1, the full variable domain is EPEVTQTPSHQVTQMGQEVILRCVPISNHLYFYWYRQILGQKVEFLVSFYNNEISEKSEIFDDQFSVERPDGSNFTLKIRSTKLEDSAMYFCASSEVVEGKQFFGPGTRLTVL.

V gene TRBV5-4 combines with J gene TRBJ1-6; tentatively, D is TRBD1 (6 bases). CDR1 is SGHNT, CDR2 YYREEE, per germline (reference sequence). The CDR3 has 13 residues. The germline V and J ends were trimmed by 2 bases and 13 bases, with 13 bases remaining between them. The CDR3 DNA sequence: TGTGCCAGCAGCTTAATGGCAGGGGCCCCCCTCCACTTT. It is translated as CASSLMAGAPLHF.

This chain connects TRBV7-2 to TRBJ2-5; no firm D call. V was shortened by 1 base and J by 5 bases, with 8 bases between the two germline ends. The CDR3 sequence is 13 residues long. CDR1 is SGHTA and CDR2 is FQGNSA in the germline V gene. The CDR3 sequence: CASSLGEAETQYF. The CDR3 DNA reads TGTGCCAGCAGCTTAGGTGAGGCCGAGACCCAGTACTTC.

The chain couples TRBV12-3 or TRBV12-4 to TRBJ1-4; unclear D gene. CDR3 size: 11 residues. V was pared by 10 bases and J by 8 bases, with 11 bases between. CDR3 coding DNA: TGTGCCATCCGGCACGGGGAAAAACTGTTTTTT. Translation: CAIRHGEKLFF.